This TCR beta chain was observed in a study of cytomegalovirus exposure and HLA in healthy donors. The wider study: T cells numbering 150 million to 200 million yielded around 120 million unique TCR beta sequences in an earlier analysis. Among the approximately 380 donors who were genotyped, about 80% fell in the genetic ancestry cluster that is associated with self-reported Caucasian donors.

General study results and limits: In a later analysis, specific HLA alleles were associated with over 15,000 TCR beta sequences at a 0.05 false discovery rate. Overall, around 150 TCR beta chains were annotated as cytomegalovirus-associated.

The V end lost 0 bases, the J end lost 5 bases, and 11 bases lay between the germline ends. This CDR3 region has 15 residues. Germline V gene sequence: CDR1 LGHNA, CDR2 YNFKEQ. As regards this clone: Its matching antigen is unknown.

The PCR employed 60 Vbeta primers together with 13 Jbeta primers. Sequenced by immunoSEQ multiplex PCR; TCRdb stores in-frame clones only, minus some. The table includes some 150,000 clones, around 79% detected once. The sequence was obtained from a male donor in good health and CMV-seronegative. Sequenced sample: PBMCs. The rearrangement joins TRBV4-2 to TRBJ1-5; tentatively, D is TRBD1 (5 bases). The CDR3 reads CASSQEETGDQPQHF. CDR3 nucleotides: TGTGCCAGCAGCCAAGAGGAAACGGGGGATCAGCCCCAGCATTTT.